This TCR beta chain was observed in a study of beta chain features in type 1 diabetes. General observations from the study: Reduced insertions and increased deletions marked VDJ junctions in type 1 diabetes patients. Cells carrying high TCR expression could end up over-represented when cDNA is sequenced.

CD4+ naive, central memory, regulatory and stem cell-like memory subsets were isolated by sorting on CD45RO/CCR7/CD25/CD127/CD95/CD27. The germline gives CDR1 LGHNA, CDR2 YSLEER. The CDR3 totals 14 residues. The ends were cut back, 0 bases at V and 9 bases at J, with 12 bases in the middle. The authors reverse transcribed all of the isolated RNA, so sequencing captured expressed TCRB transcripts. Average reads for naive, central memory and regulatory T cell samples were about 3.57 million. Generated by immunoSEQ multiplex PCR, the TCRdb table keeps only in-frame clones and is missing some. The profile shows 250,000 to 300,000 clones, 7.5% to 9.5% of them singletons. A note on this clone: Its antigen is undetermined.

V is TRBV4-3 and J is TRBJ2-1; no reliable D call. Source material: central memory CD4+ T cells from blood. The source of this sequence is a woman between 18 and 30 years old in good health. As DNA, the CDR3 is TGCGCCAGCAGCCAAGATTTGGGCTTGGTTGAGCAGTTCTTC. This gives the protein CASSQDLGLVEQFF.